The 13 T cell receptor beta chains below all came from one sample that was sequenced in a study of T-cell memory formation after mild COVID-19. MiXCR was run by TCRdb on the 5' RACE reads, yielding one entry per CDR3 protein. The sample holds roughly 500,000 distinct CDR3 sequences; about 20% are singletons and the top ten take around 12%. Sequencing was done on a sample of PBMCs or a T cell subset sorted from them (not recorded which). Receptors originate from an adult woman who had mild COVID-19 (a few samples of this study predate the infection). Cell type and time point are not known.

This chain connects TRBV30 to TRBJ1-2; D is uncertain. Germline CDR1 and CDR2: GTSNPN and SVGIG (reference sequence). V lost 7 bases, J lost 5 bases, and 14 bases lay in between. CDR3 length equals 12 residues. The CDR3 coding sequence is TGTGCCTTTATGCTAGGAGGGTATGGCTACACCTTC. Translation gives CAFMLGGYGYTF.

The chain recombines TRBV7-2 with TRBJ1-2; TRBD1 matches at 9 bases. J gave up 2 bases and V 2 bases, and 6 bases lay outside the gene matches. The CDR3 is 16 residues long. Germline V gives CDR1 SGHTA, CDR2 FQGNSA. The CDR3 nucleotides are TGTGCCAGCAGCTTAAAAGGGACAGGGTTAAACTATGGCTACACCTTC. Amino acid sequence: CASSLKGTGLNYGYTF.

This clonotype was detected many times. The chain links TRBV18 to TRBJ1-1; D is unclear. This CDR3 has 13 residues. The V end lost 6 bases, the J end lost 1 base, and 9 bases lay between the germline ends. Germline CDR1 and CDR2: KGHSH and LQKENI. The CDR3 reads CASSRTQNTEAFF. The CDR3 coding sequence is TGTGCCAGCTCGCGGACCCAGAACACTGAAGCTTTCTTT.

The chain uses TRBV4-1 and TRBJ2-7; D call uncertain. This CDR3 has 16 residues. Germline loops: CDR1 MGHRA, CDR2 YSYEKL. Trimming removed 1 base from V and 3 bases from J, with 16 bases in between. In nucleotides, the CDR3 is TGCGCCAGCAGCCAAGCCTTTGGATTTACCGACTACGAGCAGTACTTC. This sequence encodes CASSQAFGFTDYEQYF.

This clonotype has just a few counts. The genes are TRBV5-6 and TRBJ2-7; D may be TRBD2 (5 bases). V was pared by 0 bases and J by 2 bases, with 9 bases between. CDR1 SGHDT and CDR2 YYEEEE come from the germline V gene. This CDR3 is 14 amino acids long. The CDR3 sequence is CASSLVAEAYEQYF. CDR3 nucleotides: TGTGCCAGCAGCTTGGTGGCGGAGGCCTACGAGCAGTACTTC.

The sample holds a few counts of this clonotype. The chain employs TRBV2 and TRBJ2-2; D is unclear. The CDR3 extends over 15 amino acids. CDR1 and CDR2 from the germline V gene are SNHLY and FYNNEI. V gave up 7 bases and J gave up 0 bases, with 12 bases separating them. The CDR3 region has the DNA TGTGCCAGCAAGGCGGCAGTCGCGAACACCGGGGAGCTGTTTTTT. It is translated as CASKAAVANTGELFF.

CDR3 nucleotide sequence: TGTGCCAGCAGCGTTTCGGAGGGCCCCTACGAGCAGTACTTC. It is translated as CASSVSEGPYEQYF. The chain joins TRBV9 to TRBJ2-7, with D possibly being TRBD2 (6 bases). The CDR3 contains 14 residues. Trimming cost V 2 bases and J 2 bases, with 11 bases left between them. Germline V lookup: CDR1 SGDLS, CDR2 YYNGEE. The whole variable domain, filled in from reference TRBV9 and TRBJ2-7, reads DSGVTQTPKHLITATGQRVTLRCSPRSGDLSVYWYQQSLDQGLQFLIQYYNGEERAKGNILERFSAQQFPDLHSELNLSSLELGDSALYFCASSVSEGPYEQYFGPGTRLTVT.

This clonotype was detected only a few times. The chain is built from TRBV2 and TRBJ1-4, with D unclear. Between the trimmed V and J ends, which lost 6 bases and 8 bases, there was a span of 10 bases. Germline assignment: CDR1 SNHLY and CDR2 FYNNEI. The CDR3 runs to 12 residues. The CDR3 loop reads CASRRVGEKLFF. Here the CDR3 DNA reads TGTGCCAGCAGGCGAGTGGGCGAAAAACTGTTTTTT. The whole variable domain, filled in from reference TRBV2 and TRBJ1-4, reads EPEVTQTPSHQVTQMGQEVILRCVPISNHLYFYWYRQILGQKVEFLVSFYNNEISEKSEIFDDQFSVERPDGSNFTLKIRSTKLEDSAMYFCASRRVGEKLFFGSGTQLSVL.

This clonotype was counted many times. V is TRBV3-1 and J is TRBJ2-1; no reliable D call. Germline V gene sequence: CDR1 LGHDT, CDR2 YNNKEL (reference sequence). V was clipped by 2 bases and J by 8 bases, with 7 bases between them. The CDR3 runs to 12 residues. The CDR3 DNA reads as TGTGCCAGCAGCCAATTCCGCCATGAGCAGTTCTTC. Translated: CASSQFRHEQFF.

The CDR3: CASSLGLVNTGELFF. The CDR3 DNA sequence: TGTGCCAGCAGCTTGGGACTAGTTAACACCGGGGAGCTGTTTTTT. The genes are TRBV7-6 and TRBJ2-2; 8 positions match TRBD2. The junction had 2 bases not matched to a gene; V was cut back by 3 bases and J by 2 bases. This CDR3 has 15 residues. The germline CDR1 and CDR2 sequences are SGHVS and FNYEAQ.

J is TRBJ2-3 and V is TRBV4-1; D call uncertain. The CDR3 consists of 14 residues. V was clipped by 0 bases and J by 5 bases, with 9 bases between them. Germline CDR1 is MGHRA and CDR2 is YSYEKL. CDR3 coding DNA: TGCGCCAGCAGCCAAGAGGCTAGTTTAGATACGCAGTATTTT. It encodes CASSQEASLDTQYF.

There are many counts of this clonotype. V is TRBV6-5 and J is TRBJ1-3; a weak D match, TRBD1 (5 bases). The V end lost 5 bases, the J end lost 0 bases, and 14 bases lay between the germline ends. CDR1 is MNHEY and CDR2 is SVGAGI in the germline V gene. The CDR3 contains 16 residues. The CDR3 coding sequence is TGTGCCAGCAGTCGGGACCCACTGTACTCTGGAAACACCATATATTTT. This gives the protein CASSRDPLYSGNTIYF.

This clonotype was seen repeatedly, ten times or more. The CDR3 DNA reads TGTGCCACCAGTGCCAGGGGACAGCCCAGCTCCTACGAGCAGTACTTC. Protein sequence: CATSARGQPSSYEQYF. The chain links TRBV24-1 to TRBJ2-7; 7 nucleotides line up with TRBD1. CDR3 length: 16 amino acids. Germline CDR1 is KGHDR and CDR2 is SFDVKD. J lost 0 bases, V lost 5 bases, and 9 bases had no gene match.